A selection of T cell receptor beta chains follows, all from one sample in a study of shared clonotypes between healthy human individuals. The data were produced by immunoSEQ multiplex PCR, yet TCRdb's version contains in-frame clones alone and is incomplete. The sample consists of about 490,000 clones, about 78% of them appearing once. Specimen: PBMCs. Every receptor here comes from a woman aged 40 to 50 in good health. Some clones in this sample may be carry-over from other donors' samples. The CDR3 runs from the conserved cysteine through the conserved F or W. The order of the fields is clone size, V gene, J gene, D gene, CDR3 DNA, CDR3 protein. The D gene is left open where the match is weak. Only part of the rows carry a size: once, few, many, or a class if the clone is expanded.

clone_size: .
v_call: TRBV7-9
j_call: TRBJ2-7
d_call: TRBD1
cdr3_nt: TGTGCCAGCAGCTCTACCGGGACAGGGATTTACGAGCAGTACTTC
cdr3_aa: CASSSTGTGIYEQYF

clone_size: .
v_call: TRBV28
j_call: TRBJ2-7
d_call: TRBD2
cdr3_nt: TGTGCCAGCAGTGAATCGGGACTAGCGGGAGGGGCCCACGAGCAGTACTTC
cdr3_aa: CASSESGLAGGAHEQYF

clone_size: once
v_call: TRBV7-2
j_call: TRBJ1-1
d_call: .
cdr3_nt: TGTGCCAGCAGCCCCATAAGCGGGGGGAACACTGAAGCTTTCTTT
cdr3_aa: CASSPISGGNTEAFF

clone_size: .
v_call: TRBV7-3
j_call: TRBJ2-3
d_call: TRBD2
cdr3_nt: TGTGCCAGCTCTCTAGCGGGAGGGCCTTCGGATGCGCAGTATTTT
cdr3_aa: CASSLAGGPSDAQYF

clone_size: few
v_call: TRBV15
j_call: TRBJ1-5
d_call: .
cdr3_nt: TGTGCCACCAGCAGAGAGAGGGATTATCAGCCCCAGCATTTT
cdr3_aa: CATSRERDYQPQHF

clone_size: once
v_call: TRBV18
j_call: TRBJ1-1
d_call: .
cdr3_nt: TGTGCCAGCTCACCATTGGGAAACACTGAAGCTTTCTTT
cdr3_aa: CASSPLGNTEAFF

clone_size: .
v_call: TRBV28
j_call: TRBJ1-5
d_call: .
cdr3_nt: TGTGCCAGCAGTTTATTCAGTCGGGCAGGGGCTACGGGGAACAATCAGCCCCAGCATTTT
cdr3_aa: CASSLFSRAGATGNNQPQHF

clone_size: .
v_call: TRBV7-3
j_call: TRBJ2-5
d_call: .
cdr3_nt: TGTGCCAGCAGCACAGGGACGGCGGAGACCCAGTACTTC
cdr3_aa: CASSTGTAETQYF

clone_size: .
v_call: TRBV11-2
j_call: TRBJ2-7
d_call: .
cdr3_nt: TGTGCCAGCAGCCGGGACTTAAGCTCCTACGAGCAGTACTTC
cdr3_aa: CASSRDLSSYEQYF

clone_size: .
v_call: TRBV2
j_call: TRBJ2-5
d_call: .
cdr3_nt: TGTGCCAGCAGCTCTAGGACTGGAGGGGAGACCCAGTACTTC
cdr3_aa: CASSSRTGGETQYF

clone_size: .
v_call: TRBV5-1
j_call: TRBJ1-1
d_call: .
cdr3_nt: TGCGCCAGCAGCTTGGTTTCGATGAACACTGAAGCTTTCTTT
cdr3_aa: CASSLVSMNTEAFF

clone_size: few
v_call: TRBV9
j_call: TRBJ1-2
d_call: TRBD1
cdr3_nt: TGTGCCAGCAGCCACCACAGGGGCCTAGGATCAAACTATGGCTACACCTTC
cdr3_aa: CASSHHRGLGSNYGYTF

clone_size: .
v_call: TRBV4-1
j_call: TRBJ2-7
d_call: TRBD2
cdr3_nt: TGCGCCAGCAGTCCTACTAGCGGGAGGGGGTTCTACGAGCAGTACTTC
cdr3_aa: CASSPTSGRGFYEQYF

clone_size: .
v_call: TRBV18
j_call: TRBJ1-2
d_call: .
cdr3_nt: TGTGCCAGCTCACCGGTGGGGGGCGCGGATTATGGCTACACCTTC
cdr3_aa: CASSPVGGADYGYTF

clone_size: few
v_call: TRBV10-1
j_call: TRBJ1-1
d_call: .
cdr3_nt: TGCGCCAGCAGGAGTTCTAGGGATGCTGAAGCTTTCTTT
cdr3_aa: CASRSSRDAEAFF

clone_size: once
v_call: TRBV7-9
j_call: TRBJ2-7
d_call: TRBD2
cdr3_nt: TGTGCCAGCAGCTCCCACGAGCGGGAGTTCTCCTACGAGCAGTACTTC
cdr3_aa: CASSSHEREFSYEQYF

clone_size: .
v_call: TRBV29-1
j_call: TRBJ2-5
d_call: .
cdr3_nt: TGCAGCGTAGGACCACCAGGACAAGAGACCCAGTACTTC
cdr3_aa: CSVGPPGQETQYF

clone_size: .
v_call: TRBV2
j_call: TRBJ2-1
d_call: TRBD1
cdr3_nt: TGTGCCAGCATCGGGGACAGTACCTCGACCTACAATGAGCAGTTCTTC
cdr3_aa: CASIGDSTSTYNEQFF

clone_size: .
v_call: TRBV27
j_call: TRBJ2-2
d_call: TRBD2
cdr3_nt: TGTGCCAGCAACTTTCTAAGCGGGAGGGCCGTTCCCGGGGAGCTGTTTTTT
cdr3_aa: CASNFLSGRAVPGELFF

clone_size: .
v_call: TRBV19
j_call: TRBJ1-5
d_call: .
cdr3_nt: TGTGCCAGTAGTATAGGATTCTGGGGCAATCAGCCCCAGCATTTT
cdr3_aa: CASSIGFWGNQPQHF

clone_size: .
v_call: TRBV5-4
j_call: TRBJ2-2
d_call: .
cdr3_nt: TGTGCCAGCAGAAGGGGAGACACCGGGGAGCTGTTTTTT
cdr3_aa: CASRRGDTGELFF

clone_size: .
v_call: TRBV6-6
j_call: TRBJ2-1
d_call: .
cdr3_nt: TGTGCCACCAAGGGGGTAGAGCAGTTCTTC
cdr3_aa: CATKGVEQFF

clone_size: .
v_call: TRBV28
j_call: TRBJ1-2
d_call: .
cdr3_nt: TGTGCCAGCAGTCTCCCGCAGGACTATGGCTACACCTTC
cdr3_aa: CASSLPQDYGYTF

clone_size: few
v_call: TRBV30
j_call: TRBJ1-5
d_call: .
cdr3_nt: TGTGCCTGGAGTGTAGGGGAAGTTAATCAGCCCCAGCATTTT
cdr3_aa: CAWSVGEVNQPQHF

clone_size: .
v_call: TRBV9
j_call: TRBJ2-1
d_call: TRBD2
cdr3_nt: TGTGCCAGCAGCGTAGGGGCCGGGAGGTCCAAGGGGCAGTTCTTC
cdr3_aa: CASSVGAGRSKGQFF

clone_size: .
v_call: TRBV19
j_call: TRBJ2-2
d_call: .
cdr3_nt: TGTGCCAGTAGTTGGACGGCCGTCACCGGGGAGCTGTTTTTT
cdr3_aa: CASSWTAVTGELFF

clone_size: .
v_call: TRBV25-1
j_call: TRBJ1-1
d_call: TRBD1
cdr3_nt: TGTGCCAGCAGTGACGATCCGAGGGACAGGGGGCGAACTGAAGCTTTCTTT
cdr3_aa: CASSDDPRDRGRTEAFF

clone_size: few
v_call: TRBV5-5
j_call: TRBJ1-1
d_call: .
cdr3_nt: TGTGCCAGCAGCTTCACAACCGGGGGGATCACTGAAGCTTTCTTT
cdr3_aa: CASSFTTGGITEAFF

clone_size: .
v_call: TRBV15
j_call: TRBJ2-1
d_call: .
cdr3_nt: TGTGCCACCGCTTCGGGACTTGCCCCGCATGAGCAGTTCTTC
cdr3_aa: CATASGLAPHEQFF

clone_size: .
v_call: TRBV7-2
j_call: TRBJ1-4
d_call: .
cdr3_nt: TGTGCCAGCAGCTTACGTGGGACAAATGGATTCCTGTTTTTT
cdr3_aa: CASSLRGTNGFLFF

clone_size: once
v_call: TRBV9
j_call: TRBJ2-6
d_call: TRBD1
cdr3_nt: TGTGCCAGCAGCCCTCGGACAGGGAACTCTGGGGCCAACGTCCTGACTTTC
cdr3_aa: CASSPRTGNSGANVLTF

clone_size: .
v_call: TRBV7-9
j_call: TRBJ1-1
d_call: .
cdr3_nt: TGTGCCAGCAGCTTTGCGGTGAACACTGAAGCTTTCTTT
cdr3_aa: CASSFAVNTEAFF

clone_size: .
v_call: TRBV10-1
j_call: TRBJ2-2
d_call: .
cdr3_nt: TGCGCCAGCAGTGATCGGGGCAGGGGTTTCATCGGGGAGCTGTTTTTT
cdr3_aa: CASSDRGRGFIGELFF

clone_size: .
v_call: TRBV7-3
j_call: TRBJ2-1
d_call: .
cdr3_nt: TGTGCCAGCAGCCCCCAGGGGCACTCATCCTACAATGAGCAGTTCTTC
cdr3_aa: CASSPQGHSSYNEQFF

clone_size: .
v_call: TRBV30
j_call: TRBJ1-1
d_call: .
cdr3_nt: TGTGCCTGGGACGGGGCCTTTTACACTGAAGCTTTCTTT
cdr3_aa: CAWDGAFYTEAFF

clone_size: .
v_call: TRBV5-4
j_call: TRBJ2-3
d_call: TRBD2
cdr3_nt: TGTGCCAGCAGCTTGGCCAAGCGGGGTAGCACAGATACGCAGTATTTT
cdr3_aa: CASSLAKRGSTDTQYF

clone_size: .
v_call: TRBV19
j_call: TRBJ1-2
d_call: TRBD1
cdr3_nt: TGTGCCAGTAGTATAGATCACGGGACAGGGGCCTATGGCTACACCTTC
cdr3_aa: CASSIDHGTGAYGYTF

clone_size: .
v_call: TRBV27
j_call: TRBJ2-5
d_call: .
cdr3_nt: TGTGCCAGCACCCCCGTGGGGGGGCCCCAGTACTTC
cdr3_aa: CASTPVGGPQYF

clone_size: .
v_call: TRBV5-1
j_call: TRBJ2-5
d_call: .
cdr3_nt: TGCGCCAGCAGCCGGGACACCGACGTGAGTGACCAGTACTTC
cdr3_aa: CASSRDTDVSDQYF

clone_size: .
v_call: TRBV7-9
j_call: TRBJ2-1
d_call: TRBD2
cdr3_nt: TGTGCCAGCAGCCGACTAGCGGGAGGACGTGTGGCCAATGAGCAGTTCTTC
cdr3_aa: CASSRLAGGRVANEQFF

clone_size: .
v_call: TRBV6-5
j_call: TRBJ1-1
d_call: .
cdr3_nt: TGTGCCAGCGGGAATCAAAGAAACATGAACACTGAAGCTTTCTTT
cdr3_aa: CASGNQRNMNTEAFF

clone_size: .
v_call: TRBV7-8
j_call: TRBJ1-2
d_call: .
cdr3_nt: TGTGCCAGCAGCCCCATCAGGGGCGAGACCAACTATGGCTACACCTTC
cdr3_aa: CASSPIRGETNYGYTF

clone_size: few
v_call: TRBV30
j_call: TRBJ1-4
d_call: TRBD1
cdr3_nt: TGTGCCTGGTCACGGGACAGGGGGGAAAAACTGTTTTTT
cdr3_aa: CAWSRDRGEKLFF

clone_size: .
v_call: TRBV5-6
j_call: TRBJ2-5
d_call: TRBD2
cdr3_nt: TGTGCCAGCAGCTTGGGAAGCGGGAAAGAGACCCAGTACTTC
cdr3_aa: CASSLGSGKETQYF

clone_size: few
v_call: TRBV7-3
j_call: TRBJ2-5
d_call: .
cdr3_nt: TGTGCCAGCAGCTTAAACCCCCAAGAGACCCAGTACTTC
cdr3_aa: CASSLNPQETQYF